Detailed here is one T cell receptor beta chain. These data originate in a study of blood T cell repertoires in COVID-19. For the study at large: Whether acute or convalescent, the COVID-19 samples came from the United States, Italy and Spain. PBMCs, B-cell-depleted T cells, or T cells were the source of the cDNA or gDNA that made up the material.

The table came from immunoSEQ multiplex PCR; TCRdb's copy has only in-frame clones and leaves some out. The sample holds about 46,000 clones; approximately 90% are singletons and the top ten take around 8.7%. CDR1 is SGHAT, CDR2 FQNNGV, per germline. This CDR3 contains 15 residues. Trimming took off 5 bases at V and 11 bases at J, with 24 bases between the two ends. The sample was peripheral blood. The V gene is TRBV11-2, the J gene TRBJ1-2; no clear D. This TCR was recovered from a man aged 50 to 59 with active COVID-19. CDR3 in DNA: TGTGCCAGCAGCCCAGCGAATCCTCCACTTACTAGATACACCTTC. Translation: CASSPANPPLTRYTF.